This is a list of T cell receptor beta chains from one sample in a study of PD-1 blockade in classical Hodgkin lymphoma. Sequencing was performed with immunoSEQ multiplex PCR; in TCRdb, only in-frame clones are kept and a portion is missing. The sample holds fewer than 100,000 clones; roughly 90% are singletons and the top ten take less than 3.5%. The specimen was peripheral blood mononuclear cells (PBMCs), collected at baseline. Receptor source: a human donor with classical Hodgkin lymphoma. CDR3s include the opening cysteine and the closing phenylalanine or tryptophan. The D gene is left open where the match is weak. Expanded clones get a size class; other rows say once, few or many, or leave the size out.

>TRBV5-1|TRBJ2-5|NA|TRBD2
TGCGCCAGCAGCTTCTTCCAATCGGGGGGGGAGACCCAGTACTTC
CASSFFQSGGETQYF
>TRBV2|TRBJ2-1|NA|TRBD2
TGTGCCAGCAGTGAATTGCTAGCGGCCAATGAGCAGTTCTTC
CASSELLAANEQFF
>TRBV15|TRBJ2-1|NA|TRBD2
TGTGCCACCAGACGCGGGGCGGCTAGCGGAGTGAACAATGAGCAGTTCTTC
CATRRGAASGVNNEQFF
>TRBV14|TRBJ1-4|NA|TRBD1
TGTGCCAGCGGGACAGGGGGCGAAAAACTGTTTTTT
CASGTGGEKLFF
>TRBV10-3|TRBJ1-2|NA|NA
TGTGCCATCAGTGAGCCGTCCAGGGACGAATATGGCTACACCTTC
CAISEPSRDEYGYTF
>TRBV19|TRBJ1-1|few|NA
TGTGCCAGTAGTAGTGCCCTCCAGTTCACTGAAGCTTTCTTT
CASSSALQFTEAFF
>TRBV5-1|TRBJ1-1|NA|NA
TGCGCCAGCAGCCCCGGCGGGTTATCGAACACTGAAGCTTTCTTT
CASSPGGLSNTEAFF
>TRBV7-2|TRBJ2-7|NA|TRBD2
TGTGCCAGCAGCTTACTAAGCGGGAGACGTGTCTACGAGCAGTACTTC
CASSLLSGRRVYEQYF
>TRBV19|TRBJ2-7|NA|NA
TGTGCCAGTCGGGGGCAGGATGAGGCCGAGCAGTACTTC
CASRGQDEAEQYF
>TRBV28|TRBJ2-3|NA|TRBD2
TGTGCCAGCAGCCGACCGAGGGACCGGACTAGCGTCTCAGATACGCAGTATTTT
CASSRPRDRTSVSDTQYF
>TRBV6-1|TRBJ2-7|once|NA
TGTGCCAGCAGTGCTTGGACGGACGTTCCCCCCTACGAGCAGTACTTC
CASSAWTDVPPYEQYF
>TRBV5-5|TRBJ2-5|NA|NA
TGTGCCAGCAGCTGGGGGACGGCCAGAGGATGGGAGACCCAGTACTTC
CASSWGTARGWETQYF
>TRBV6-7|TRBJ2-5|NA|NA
TGTGCCAGCAGTTACCCCCGAGTCCCCCCAGGAGGAGAGACCCAGTACTTC
CASSYPRVPPGGETQYF
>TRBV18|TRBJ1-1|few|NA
TGTGCCAGCTCACTCAAGGACGGGAATGAAGCTTTCTTT
CASSLKDGNEAFF
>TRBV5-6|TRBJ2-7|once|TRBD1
TGTGCCAGCAGCTTCGGGACAGGGGTCTACGAGCAGTACTTC
CASSFGTGVYEQYF
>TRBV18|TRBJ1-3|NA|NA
TGTGCCAGCTCACGGGACTCTGGAAACACCATATATTTT
CASSRDSGNTIYF
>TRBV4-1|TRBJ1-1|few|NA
TGCGCCAGCAGCCAAGCTGTGACTGAAGCTTTCTTT
CASSQAVTEAFF
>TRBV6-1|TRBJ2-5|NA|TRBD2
TGTGCCAGCAGTGAAGTAGGTAGCGGGACCGAGACCCAGTACTTC
CASSEVGSGTETQYF
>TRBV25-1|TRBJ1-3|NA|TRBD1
TGTGCCAGCAGTGAATTCAGGGGGCAAAGGGGTTCTGGAAACACCATATATTTT
CASSEFRGQRGSGNTIYF
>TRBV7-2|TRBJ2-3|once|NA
TGTGCCAGCAGCTTACAGCGGAGCACAGATACGCAGTATTTT
CASSLQRSTDTQYF
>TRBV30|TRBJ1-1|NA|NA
TGTGCCTGGAGCGATCACGGGGACACTGAAGCTTTCTTT
CAWSDHGDTEAFF
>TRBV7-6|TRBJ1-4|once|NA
TGTGCCAGCAGCTTACCAGGGAGGTTAAATGAAAAACTGTTTTTT
CASSLPGRLNEKLFF
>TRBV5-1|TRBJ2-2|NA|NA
TGCGCCAGCAGCTTTTCCGGGGACACCGGGGAGCTGTTTTTT
CASSFSGDTGELFF
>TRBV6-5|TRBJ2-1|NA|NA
TGTGCCAGCAGTTCTTTCGGTGGCCAACAGTTCTTC
CASSSFGGQQFF
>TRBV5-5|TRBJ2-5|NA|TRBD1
TGTGCCAGCAGACGGACAGGGATGGGGGAGACCCAGTACTTC
CASRRTGMGETQYF
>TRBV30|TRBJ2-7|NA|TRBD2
TGTGCCTGGAGTGGTGGACTAGCGGGAGTTTTCAAATACGAGCAGTACTTC
CAWSGGLAGVFKYEQYF
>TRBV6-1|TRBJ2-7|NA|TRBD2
TGTGCCAGCAGTGAAGGTAACCCGGGACTAGCCACCTACGAGCAGTACTTC
CASSEGNPGLATYEQYF
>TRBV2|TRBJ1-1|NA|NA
TGTGCCAGCAGTGCTTTCAGGGTGGCGGAGCCAAACACTGAAGCTTTCTTT
CASSAFRVAEPNTEAFF
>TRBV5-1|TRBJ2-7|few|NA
TGCGCCAGCAGGGTGCAGAGTAGCTCCTACGAGCAGTACTTC
CASRVQSSSYEQYF
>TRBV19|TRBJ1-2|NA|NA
TGTGCCAGTAGTATCCTCCACGGATACTATGGCTACACCTTC
CASSILHGYYGYTF
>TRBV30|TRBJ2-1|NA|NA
TGTGCCTGGAGGTCAGACGGCAGCCACTACAATGAGCAGTTCTTC
CAWRSDGSHYNEQFF
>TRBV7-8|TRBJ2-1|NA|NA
TGTGCCAGCACCCCCGCCCGATTCTCCTACAATGAGCAGTTCTTC
CASTPARFSYNEQFF
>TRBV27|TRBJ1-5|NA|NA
TGTGCCAGCAGTTTATCAGGGGACCAGCCCCAGCATTTT
CASSLSGDQPQHF
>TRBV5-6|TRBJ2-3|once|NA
TGTGCCAGCAGCCACAGGATTTCGGGCGCGACAGATACGCAGTATTTT
CASSHRISGATDTQYF
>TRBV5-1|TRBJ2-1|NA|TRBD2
TGCGCCAGCAGCGCCCGGACTAGCGGGATCAGGAGGGTCAATGAGCAGTTCTTC
CASSARTSGIRRVNEQFF
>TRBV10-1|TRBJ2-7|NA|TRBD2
TGCGCCAGCAGTGACCCGGGACTAGGAAGGTCCGAGCAGTACTTC
CASSDPGLGRSEQYF
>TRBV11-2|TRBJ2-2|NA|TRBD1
TGTGCCAGCAGCCTACAGGGGGCGTCCTCCGGGGAGCTGTTTTTT
CASSLQGASSGELFF
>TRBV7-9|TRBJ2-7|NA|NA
TGTGCCAGCAGCTTAGCGGAGCGGAGCTACGAGCAGTACTTC
CASSLAERSYEQYF
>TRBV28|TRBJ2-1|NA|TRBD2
TGTGCCAGCAGTTCGAGTCCCGGGACTAGTAATCATGAGCAGTTCTTC
CASSSSPGTSNHEQFF
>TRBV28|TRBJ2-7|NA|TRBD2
TGTGCCAGCTCAGAGGGACTAGTCAGGGAGCAGTACTTC
CASSEGLVREQYF
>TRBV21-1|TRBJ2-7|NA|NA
TGTGCCAGCAGTCCCGCCCGGGGGCCTAGGGACGAGCAGTACTTC
CASSPARGPRDEQYF
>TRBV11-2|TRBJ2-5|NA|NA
TGTGCCAGCAGCTTGAGGGGTCAAGAGACCCAGTACTTC
CASSLRGQETQYF
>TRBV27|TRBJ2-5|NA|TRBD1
TGTGCCAGCAGGAGGGCAGGGGGAGTAGAGACCCAGTACTTC
CASRRAGGVETQYF
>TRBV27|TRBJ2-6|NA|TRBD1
TGTGCCAGCAGCCTCGGGCAGGGGGAAGTAGGGGCCAACGTCCTGACTTTC
CASSLGQGEVGANVLTF
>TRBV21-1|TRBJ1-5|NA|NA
TGTGCCAGCAGCAAACGGGGGGGTCAGCCCCAGCATTTT
CASSKRGGQPQHF
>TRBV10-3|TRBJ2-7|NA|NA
TGTGCCATCAGTCCGCTAGGGTCCTACGAGCAGTACTTC
CAISPLGSYEQYF
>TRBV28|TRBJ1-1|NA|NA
TGTGCCAGCAGTTTATCGGCGCACACTGAAGCTTTCTTT
CASSLSAHTEAFF
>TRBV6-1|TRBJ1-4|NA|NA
TGTGCCAGCTCCGTCTACAGGGTCGGAGAAAAACTGTTTTTT
CASSVYRVGEKLFF
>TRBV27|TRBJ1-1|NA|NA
TGTGCCAGCAGTTTATCAAGCCGGGAAGGAATCCGGGTCATGAACACTGAAGCTTTCTTT
CASSLSSREGIRVMNTEAFF
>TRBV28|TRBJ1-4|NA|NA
TGTGCCAGCAGTTTTTGGGGTCGGACCGAGGGGGAAAAACTGTTTTTT
CASSFWGRTEGEKLFF